The 11 T cell receptor beta chains below were found in one sample sequenced in a study of T cells in Graves' hyperthyroidism and ophthalmopathy (dated by TCRdb to between 2017 and 2020). Receptor libraries were prepared by multiplex PCR. Instrument on record: Illumina HiSeq 2000. TCR beta CDR3 regions were amplified from RNA transcripts. The TCR CDR3 was subjected to a first round of RT-PCR using the HTBI primer set and the Qiagen OneStep RT-PCR kit. TCRdb reprocessed the public reads (quality trimming at Q25 with fastp, clone calling with MiXCR) and kept in-frame beta chains. Entries that share a CDR3 protein sequence are merged under the most common genes and DNA. This sample is represented by around 350,000 distinct CDR3 sequences; about 14% of them were singletons. The biggest ten clones account for around 19% of the sample. The sequencing input was blood. These receptor sequences come from a woman in her twenties or thirties with Graves' ophthalmopathy.

This chain uses TRBV2 with TRBJ1-6, with D uncertain. This CDR3 has 15 residues. V lost 5 bases and J lost 9, with 17 bases in between. The germline CDR1 and CDR2 sequences are SNHLY and FYNNEI. The CDR3 nucleotides are TGTGCCAGCAGTCCCGCGACTCCGGCCACTTCACCCCTCCACTTT. As protein: CASSPATPATSPLHF.

This clonotype was recorded many times. The chain uses TRBV20-1 and TRBJ1-1; unclear D gene. V gave up 1 base and J gave up 1 base, with 1 base separating them. This CDR3 has 11 amino acids. Germline-derived CDR1 and CDR2 are DFQATT and SNEGSKA (reference sequence). This CDR3 is CSARANTEAFF. In nucleotides, the CDR3 is TGCAGTGCTAGAGCGAACACTGAAGCTTTCTTT.

This clonotype has ten or more counts. The V and J genes are TRBV13 and TRBJ2-7; no firm D call. The V end was cut by 2 bases, the J end by 2 bases, with 4 bases between. Germline assignment: CDR1 PRHDT and CDR2 FYEKMQ (reference sequence). The CDR3 runs 12 residues. The CDR3 loop reads CASSLQPYEQYF. CDR3 in DNA: TGTGCCAGCAGCTTACAGCCCTACGAGCAGTACTTC.

This clonotype was seen at least ten times. The genes are TRBV30 and TRBJ2-7; TRBD2 matches at 10 bases. This CDR3 is built from 16 residues. The V and J ends lost 4 bases and 2 bases, in that order; junction bases with no gene match: 11. Germline assignment: CDR1 GTSNPN and CDR2 SVGIG (reference sequence). The CDR3 sequence: CAWKLAGGLHPYEQYF. Here the CDR3 DNA reads TGTGCCTGGAAGTTAGCGGGGGGCCTCCATCCCTACGAGCAGTACTTC.

This clonotype occurred many times. The chain joins TRBV30 to TRBJ2-1; no clear D. The CDR3 runs 12 residues. The germline V and J ends were trimmed by 4 bases and 7 bases, with 11 bases remaining between them. CDR1 is GTSNPN and CDR2 is SVGIG in the germline V gene (reference sequence). Written as DNA, the CDR3 is TGTGCCTGGAATACAGTGGGGAATGAGCAGTTCTTC. Translated: CAWNTVGNEQFF.

Many counts were recorded for this clonotype. A read error may account for a junction end that differs from germline. The gene calls are TRBV7-9 and TRBJ2-2; the D is unclear. CDR1 is SEHNR, CDR2 FQNEAQ, per germline (reference sequence). The CDR3 runs to 13 residues. Here the CDR3 reads CASGLVWTGELFF. CDR3 DNA: TGTGCCAGCGGCTTAGTGTGGACCGGGGAGCTGTTTTTT.

The CDR3 DNA reads TGCAGTGCAAGCACAGGGGGTAAAACCTACGAGCAGTACTTC. This translates into CSASTGGKTYEQYF. The V gene is TRBV20-1, the J gene TRBJ2-7, with 8 bases fitting TRBD1. After removal of 6 bases from V and 2 bases from J, the junction contained 9 bases not matched to a gene. Germline CDR1 is DFQATT and CDR2 is SNEGSKA (reference sequence). There are 14 residues in the CDR3.

There are many counts of this clonotype. V and J are TRBV20-1 and TRBJ1-1, with D maybe TRBD1 (5 bases). Trimming pared 5 bases from V and 1 base from J, leaving 8 bases between. Germline V CDR1 and CDR2: DFQATT, SNEGSKA (reference sequence). This CDR3 has 12 residues. CDR3 nucleotide sequence: TGCAGTGCTCCTACAGGGAACACTGAAGCTTTCTTT. This translates into CSAPTGNTEAFF.

A few counts support this clonotype. A much larger clone sits a single nucleotide away, making a read error possible. The CDR3 bases are TGTGCCACCGGCAGAGATGGGGCACAGGGCTCAGATACGCAGTATTTT. It codes for CATGRDGAQGSDTQYF. The V gene is TRBV15, the J gene TRBJ2-3, with D tentatively TRBD1 (6 bases). Germline V gene sequence: CDR1 LNHNV, CDR2 YYDKDF (reference sequence). The CDR3 sequence is 16 residues long.

This clonotype was picked up many times. V gene TRBV2 combines with J gene TRBJ2-7; D remains ambiguous. CDR1 is SNHLY, CDR2 FYNNEI, per germline. V lost 3 bases to trimming and J lost 4 bases, with 13 bases between them. CDR3 length: 14 residues. The CDR3 DNA reads TGTGCCAGCAGTGACGGGCAGTTGGGATACGAGCAGTACTTC. Protein: CASSDGQLGYEQYF.

This clonotype came up a few times. The rearrangement links TRBV11-2 to TRBJ1-6, with D unresolved. The germline V gene encodes CDR1 SGHAT and CDR2 FQNNGV. Trimming took off 4 bases at V and 5 bases at J, with 18 bases between the two ends. The CDR3 loop spans 17 amino acids. The CDR3 loop is CASSSIVRTRDNSPLHF. The CDR3 DNA follows: TGTGCCAGCAGCTCGATCGTAAGGACGCGCGATAATTCACCCCTCCACTTT. The complete variable domain, with remaining parts taken from reference TRBV11-2 and TRBJ1-6, reads EAGVAQSPRYKIIEKRQSVAFWCNPISGHATLYWYQQILGQGPKLLIQFQNNGVVDDSQLPKDRFSAERLKGVDSTLKIQPAKLEDSAVYLCASSSIVRTRDNSPLHFGNGTRLTVT.